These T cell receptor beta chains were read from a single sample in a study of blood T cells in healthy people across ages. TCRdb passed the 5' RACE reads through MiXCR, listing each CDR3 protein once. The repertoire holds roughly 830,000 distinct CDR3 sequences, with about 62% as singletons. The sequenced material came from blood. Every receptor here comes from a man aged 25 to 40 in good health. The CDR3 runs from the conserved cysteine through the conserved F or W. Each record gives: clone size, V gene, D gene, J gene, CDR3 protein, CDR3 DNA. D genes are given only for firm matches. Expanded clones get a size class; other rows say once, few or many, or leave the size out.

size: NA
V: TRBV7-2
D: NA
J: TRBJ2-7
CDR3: CASSQSPQEGWNEQYF
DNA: TGTGCCAGCAGCCAAAGTCCCCAGGAGGGGTGGAATGAGCAGTACTTC

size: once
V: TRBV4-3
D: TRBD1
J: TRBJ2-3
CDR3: CASSEDRTTDTQYF
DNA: TGCGCCAGCAGTGAGGACAGGACTACAGATACGCAGTATTTT

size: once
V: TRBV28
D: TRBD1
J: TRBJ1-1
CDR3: CASSGTESTEAFF
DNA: TGTGCCAGCAGTGGGACAGAGAGCACTGAAGCTTTCTTT

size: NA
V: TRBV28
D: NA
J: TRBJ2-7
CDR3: CASSEEIYEQYF
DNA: TGTGCCAGCAGCGAAGAAATCTACGAGCAGTACTTC

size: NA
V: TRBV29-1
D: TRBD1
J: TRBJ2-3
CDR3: CSVQGVTDTQYF
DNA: TGCAGCGTACAGGGGGTTACAGATACGCAGTATTTT

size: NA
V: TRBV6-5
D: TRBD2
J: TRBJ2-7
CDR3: CASSRAGPNEQYF
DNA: TGTGCCAGCAGTAGAGCGGGGCCTAACGAGCAGTACTTC

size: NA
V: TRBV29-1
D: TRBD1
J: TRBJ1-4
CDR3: CSSRQGGDEKLFF
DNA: TGCAGCTCTCGACAGGGAGGTGATGAAAAACTGTTTTTT

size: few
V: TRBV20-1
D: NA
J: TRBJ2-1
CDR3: CSASMGATSYNEQFF
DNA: TGCAGTGCTAGTATGGGAGCCACATCCTACAATGAGCAGTTCTTC

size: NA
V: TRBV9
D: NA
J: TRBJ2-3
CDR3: CASSVGARFSTDTQYF
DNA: TGTGCCAGCAGCGTAGGGGCCCGGTTTAGCACAGATACGCAGTATTTT

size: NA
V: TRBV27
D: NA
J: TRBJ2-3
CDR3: CASSSMGRVSDTQYF
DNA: TGTGCCAGCAGTTCTATGGGCAGGGTTTCAGATACGCAGTATTTT

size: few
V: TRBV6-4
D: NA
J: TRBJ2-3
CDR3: CASSDSVRAHTDTQYF
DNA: TGTGCCAGCAGTGACTCAGTTAGGGCCCACACAGATACGCAGTATTTT

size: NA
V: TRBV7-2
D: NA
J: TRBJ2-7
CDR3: CASSSRTGFSEQYF
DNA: TGTGCCAGCAGCTCACGGACGGGCTTTTCCGAGCAGTACTTC

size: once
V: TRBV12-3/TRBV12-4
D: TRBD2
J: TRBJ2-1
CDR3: CVSRTSGGIGEQFF
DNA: TGTGTCAGCCGAACTAGCGGGGGTATTGGTGAGCAGTTCTTC

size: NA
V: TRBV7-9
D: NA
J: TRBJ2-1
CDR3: CASSARRNEQFF
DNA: TGTGCCAGCAGCGCCCGAAGGAATGAGCAGTTCTTC

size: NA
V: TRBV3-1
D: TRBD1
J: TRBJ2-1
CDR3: CASSSPGQGINEQFF
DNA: TGTGCCAGCAGCTCCCCGGGACAGGGGATAAATGAGCAGTTCTTC